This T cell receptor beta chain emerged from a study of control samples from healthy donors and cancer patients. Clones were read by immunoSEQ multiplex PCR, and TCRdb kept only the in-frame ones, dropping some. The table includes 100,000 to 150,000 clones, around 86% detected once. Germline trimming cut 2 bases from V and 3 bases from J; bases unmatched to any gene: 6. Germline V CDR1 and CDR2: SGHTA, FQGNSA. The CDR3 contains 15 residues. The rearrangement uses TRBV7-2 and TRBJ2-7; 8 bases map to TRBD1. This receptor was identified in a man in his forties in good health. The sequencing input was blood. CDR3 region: CASSLLPGGLYEQYF. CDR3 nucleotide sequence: TGTGCCAGCAGCTTACTTCCAGGGGGCCTCTACGAGCAGTACTTC.